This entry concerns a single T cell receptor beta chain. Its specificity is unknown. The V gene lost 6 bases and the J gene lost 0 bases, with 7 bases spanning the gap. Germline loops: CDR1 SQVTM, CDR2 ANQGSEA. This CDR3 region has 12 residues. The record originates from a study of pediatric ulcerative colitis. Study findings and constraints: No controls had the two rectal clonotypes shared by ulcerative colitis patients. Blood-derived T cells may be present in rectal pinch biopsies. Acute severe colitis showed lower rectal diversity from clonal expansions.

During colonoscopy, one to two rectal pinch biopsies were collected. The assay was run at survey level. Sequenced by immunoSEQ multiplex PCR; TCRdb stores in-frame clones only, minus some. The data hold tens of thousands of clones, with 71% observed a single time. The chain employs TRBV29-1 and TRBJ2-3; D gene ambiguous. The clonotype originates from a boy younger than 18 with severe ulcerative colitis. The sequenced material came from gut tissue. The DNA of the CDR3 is TGCAGCGTACGGTTCAGCACAGATACGCAGTATTTT. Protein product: CSVRFSTDTQYF.